The next 13 T cell receptor beta chains were all read from a single sample in a study of control samples from healthy donors and cancer patients. TCRdb's copy holds only in-frame clones and misses some; the assay was immunoSEQ multiplex PCR. The table lists some 130,000 clones, around 90% of them singletons. Sequenced input: blood. The source of these receptors is a man aged 35 to 55 in good health.

This clone was detected only a few times. The rearrangement links TRBV11-2 to TRBJ1-2, with TRBD1 identical over 7 bases. V shed 4 bases and J 7 bases; nucleotides not matched to a gene: 15. The length of the CDR3 is 16 residues. In germline, CDR1 is SGHAT, CDR2 FQNNGV. For the CDR3, the DNA is TGTGCCAGCAGCTCACCGCGGGGGCAGGGGGTTTTTGGCTACACCTTC. It is translated as CASSSPRGQGVFGYTF.

V and J are TRBV10-2 and TRBJ1-1; possibly TRBD1 for D (5 bases). The CDR3 totals 12 residues. Trimming removed 7 bases from V and 5 bases from J, with 11 bases in between. Germline CDR1 is WSHSY and CDR2 is SAAADI. DNA of the CDR3: TGCGCCAGCACATCAGGGAGGACTGAAGCTTTCTTT. Its protein product is CASTSGRTEAFF.

The rearrangement links TRBV28 to TRBJ1-5, with D perhaps matching TRBD1 (5 bases). V shed 3 bases and J shed 1 base, with 10 bases lying between them. Per the germline V gene, CDR1 is MDHEN and CDR2 is SYDVKM. This CDR3 region has 15 residues. The CDR3 DNA sequence: TGTGCCAGCAGTTTCTCGGGGGGGAGCAATCAGCCCCAGCATTTT. It encodes CASSFSGGSNQPQHF.

The genes are TRBV27 and TRBJ1-6; D remains ambiguous. Trimming removed 3 bases from V and 9 bases from J, with 15 bases in between. Germline-derived CDR1 and CDR2 are MNHEY and SMNVEV (reference sequence). The CDR3 is 15 amino acids. The CDR3 reads CASSFGRSGSSPLHF. CDR3 coding DNA: TGTGCCAGCAGTTTCGGGCGGTCAGGAAGTTCACCCCTCCACTTT.

The chain recombines TRBV6-5 with TRBJ1-5, with 7 bases aligning to TRBD1. The CDR3 is made up of 14 amino acids. Germline assignment: CDR1 MNHEY and CDR2 SVGAGI. Losses at the gene ends were 4 bases for V and 6 bases for J; bases not matched to a gene: 6. The CDR3 coding sequence is TGTGCCAGCAGTTCAGGGGGAATTAGTCAGCCCCAGCATTTT. Translated, it gives CASSSGGISQPQHF.

The chain is built from TRBV21-1 and TRBJ2-1; the table's D gene call, TRBD1, was not cross checked with the DNA. TRBV21-1 counts as a pseudogene. There are 16 residues in the CDR3. The CDR3 loop reads CASSKGQQGEYNEQFF. The CDR3 DNA reads as TGTGCCAGCAGCAAAGGTCAGCAGGGGGAGTACAATGAGCAGTTCTTC.

CDR3 sequence: CASSSERFTNTGELFF. The CDR3, as DNA: TGTGCCAGCAGTTCCGAACGCTTCACGAACACCGGGGAGCTGTTTTTT. V and J are TRBV27 and TRBJ2-2; D not certain. CDR1 and CDR2 from the germline V gene are MNHEY and SMNVEV (reference sequence). This CDR3 region has 16 residues. Deletions cut 4 bases from V and 0 bases from J, with 12 bases between.

The chain links TRBV21-1 to TRBJ2-5. TRBV21-1 is a known pseudogene. This CDR3 is 8 amino acids long. DNA for the CDR3: TGTGCCAGCACCACCCAGTACTTC. Protein: CASTTQYF.

The chain carries TRBV30 and TRBJ1-1; D is uncertain. V was pared by 1 base and J by 3 bases, with 9 bases between. The germline V gene encodes CDR1 GTSNPN and CDR2 SVGIG (reference sequence). This CDR3 has 13 amino acids. In nucleotides, the CDR3 is TGTGCCTGGAGTGAGGCACTTCACACTGAAGCTTTCTTT. Translating it yields CAWSEALHTEAFF.

The chain has TRBV2 and TRBJ1-1, with TRBD1 as a possible D gene (5 bases). In germline, CDR1 is SNHLY, CDR2 FYNNEI. This CDR3 comprises 11 residues. V was shortened by 8 bases and J by 7 bases, with 11 bases between the two germline ends. As DNA, the CDR3 is TGTGCCAGCGAATGGGGCGGTGAAGCTTTCTTT. Its translation: CASEWGGEAFF.

This chain links TRBV19 with TRBJ2-7; weak D call: TRBD2 (6 bases). Germline lookup yields CDR1 LNHDA and CDR2 SQIVND (reference sequence). The CDR3 is 16 amino acids. Trimming removed 7 bases at V and 0 bases at J, with 19 bases between. CDR3: CASKDTEGNNSYEQYF. The CDR3 region has the DNA TGTGCCAGTAAAGACACGGAGGGGAACAACTCCTACGAGCAGTACTTC.

This clone turned up a few times. The chain employs TRBV11-2 and TRBJ1-2; D gene unclear. The V and J ends lost 5 bases and 4 bases respectively, with 14 bases between them. CDR1 SGHAT and CDR2 FQNNGV come from the germline V gene. The CDR3 covers 14 residues. The CDR3 DNA is TGTGCCAGCAGCGCACTTCGACACCGCTATGGCTACACCTTC. Translated, it gives CASSALRHRYGYTF.

This clone was seen more than once but under ten times. Germline is not matched at one junction end, which may reflect a read error. The chain joins TRBV3-1 (or the pseudogene TRBV3-2) to TRBJ1-5; D is possibly TRBD1 (5 bases). CDR1 and CDR2 (germline): LGHDT, YNNKEL (reference sequence). The CDR3 has 14 residues. Written as DNA, the CDR3 is TGTGCCACCAGCCCACAGGTGAACAATCAGCCCCAGCATTTT. Encoded protein: CATSPQVNNQPQHF.